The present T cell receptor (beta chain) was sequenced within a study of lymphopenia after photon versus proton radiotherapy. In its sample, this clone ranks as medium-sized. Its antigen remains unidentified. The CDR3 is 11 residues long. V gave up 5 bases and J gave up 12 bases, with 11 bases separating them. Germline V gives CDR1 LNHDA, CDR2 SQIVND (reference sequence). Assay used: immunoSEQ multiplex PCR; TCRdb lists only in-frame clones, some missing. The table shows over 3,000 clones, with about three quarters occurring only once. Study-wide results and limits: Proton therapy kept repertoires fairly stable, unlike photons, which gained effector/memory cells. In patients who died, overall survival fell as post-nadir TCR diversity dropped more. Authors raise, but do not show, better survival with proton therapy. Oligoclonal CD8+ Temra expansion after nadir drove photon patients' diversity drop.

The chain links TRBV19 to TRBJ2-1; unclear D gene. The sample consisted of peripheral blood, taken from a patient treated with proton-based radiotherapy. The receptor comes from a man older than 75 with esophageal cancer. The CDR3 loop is CASSPPPGQFF. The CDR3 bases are TGTGCCAGTAGTCCCCCCCCGGGGCAGTTCTTC.